The clone carrying this T cell receptor (beta chain) was counted a few times. No antigen is known for it. The method was immunoSEQ multiplex PCR; TCRdb's version includes in-frame clones alone and lacks a portion of them. There are about 1 million clones in the sample; approximately 76% occur only once, and 1.4% to 1.5% lies in the top ten. Donors comprised only Caucasian adults living in Nashville, Tennessee. The sample originates from a study of shared clonotypes between healthy human individuals. From germline, CDR1 is SGHNT and CDR2 YYREEE (reference sequence). V was pared by 4 bases and J by 0 bases, with 16 bases between. CDR3 length: 17 amino acids. Study-wide points: It was observed that about 5% of naive CD4 clonotypes were shared across a few donors.

The material sequenced was memory CD4+ T cells sorted from blood. Subset specified: CD45RA-negative fraction. The chain uses TRBV5-4 and TRBJ2-2, with D tentatively TRBD1 or TRBD2 (5 bases each). The receptor's source is a man between 18 and 35 years old in good health. DNA of the CDR3: TGTGCCAGCAGCCCTAAGGCCGGGACGGCGAACACCGGGGAGCTGTTTTTT. Encoded protein: CASSPKAGTANTGELFF. Variable domain in full (rest from reference TRBV5-4 and TRBJ2-2): ETGVTQSPTHLIKTRGQQVTLRCSSQSGHNTVSWYQQALGQGPQFIFQYYREEENGRGNFPPRFSGLQFPNYSSELNVNALELDDSALYLCASSPKAGTANTGELFFGEGSRLTVL.